These T cell receptor beta chains were read from a single sample in a study of T cells after yellow fever vaccination. TCRdb reanalysed the 5' RACE reads using MiXCR and keeps one entry per CDR3 protein. Among hundreds of thousands of distinct CDR3 sequences listed, roughly 20% were seen once. The material was PBMCs, obtained before the yellow fever booster vaccination. The receptors were gathered from a man in his late teens or twenties who received the YFV17D yellow fever vaccine. Each CDR3 is given with its conserved first and last residue. The D gene is left open where the match is weak. Some rows have no size entry. The others give once, few or many, or a class for an expanded clone.

d_gene	v_gene	j_gene	abundance	CDR3nt	CDR3aa
TRBD2	TRBV12-3/TRBV12-4	TRBJ2-3	-	TGTGCCAGCAGTACGTTAGCGGGGGGGCTTCGGTATTTT	CASSTLAGGLRYF
TRBD2	TRBV4-1	TRBJ2-3	-	TGCGCCAGCAGCCACGTAGCGGGGGGCGTGACAGATACGCAGTATTTT	CASSHVAGGVTDTQYF
TRBD2	TRBV5-1	TRBJ2-3	-	TGCGCCAGCAGCCCTCAACCCACTAGCGGGCCTAGCACAGATACGCAGTATTTT	CASSPQPTSGPSTDTQYF
TRBD1	TRBV4-1	TRBJ1-2	-	TGCGCCAGCAGCCAAGATCAGGGACAGGGGCTCCACTATGGCTACACCTTC	CASSQDQGQGLHYGYTF
-	TRBV10-3	TRBJ1-4	-	TGTGCCATCAGTGAGTCCGACCCCGGGGCTAATGAAAAACTGTTTTTT	CAISESDPGANEKLFF
-	TRBV7-9	TRBJ2-2	-	TGTGCCAGCAGCCCATATGTGGTCGGGGAGCTGTTTTTT	CASSPYVVGELFF
-	TRBV30	TRBJ1-2	-	TGTGCCGGAACCTGGACAGCCCCTAACTATGGCTACACCTTC	CAGTWTAPNYGYTF
-	TRBV29-1	TRBJ1-1	few	TGCAGCGTTGAACTCGCAGGGTACACTGAAGCTTTCTTT	CSVELAGYTEAFF
-	TRBV20-1	TRBJ1-1	-	TGCAGTGCTAGTACAGGGAGGGCCGGCATGAACACTGAAGCTTTCTTT	CSASTGRAGMNTEAFF
-	TRBV6-5	TRBJ2-2	-	TGTGCCAGCAGTTACGACACTAACACCGGGGAGCTGTTTTTT	CASSYDTNTGELFF
TRBD1	TRBV4-3	TRBJ2-1	few	TGCGCCAGCAGCCAAGAGGGGCCGGGACAGGGACACAATGAGCAGTTCTTC	CASSQEGPGQGHNEQFF
-	TRBV5-1	TRBJ1-3	-	TGCGCCAGCAGCCAGTCCCTCTCTGGAAACACCATATATTTT	CASSQSLSGNTIYF
-	TRBV20-1	TRBJ1-1	-	TGCAGTGCTAGAGATCTACGTCGACAGGCCACTGAAGCTTTCTTT	CSARDLRRQATEAFF
-	TRBV28	TRBJ1-2	few	TGTGCCAGCACCTGGGGGTTACGGGCTGGCTACACCTTC	CASTWGLRAGYTF
-	TRBV18	TRBJ1-3	few	TGTGCCAGCTCACCGCCAGGGGAAAGCTCTGGAAACACCATATATTTT	CASSPPGESSGNTIYF
-	TRBV20-1	TRBJ2-5	many	TGCAGTGCTAGAGGTCCGGAGACCCAGTACTTC	CSARGPETQYF
TRBD2	TRBV7-2	TRBJ2-5	-	TGTGCCAGCAGCCCTGGGGTAGCGGGGGGGCTGGAGACCCAGTACTTC	CASSPGVAGGLETQYF